This is a list of T cell receptor beta chains from one sample in a study of blood T cell repertoires in COVID-19. TCRdb keeps only in-frame clones here, not all; method: immunoSEQ multiplex PCR. The sample has hundreds of thousands of clones, 86% seen once. The sequencing input was peripheral blood. Source of these receptors: an older woman with COVID-19, enrolled during active disease. Each CDR3 is given with its conserved first and last residue. The D gene is left open where the match is weak. Clone size, where shown, is once, few, many, or a class for clones that have expanded.

length,V,J,D,size,CDR3,DNA
16,TRBV21-1,TRBJ1-5,NA,NA,CASSFQGLYSNQPQHF,TGTGCCAGCAGCTTCCAGGGTTTATATAGCAATCAGCCCCAGCATTTT
16,TRBV7-9,TRBJ2-3,NA,NA,CASSSWGSGSTDTQYF,TGTGCCAGCAGCTCGTGGGGTAGCGGTAGCACAGATACGCAGTATTTT
15,TRBV11-2,TRBJ2-7,TRBD2,once,CASSPQTGGAREQYF,TGTGCCAGCAGCCCCCAAACCGGGGGGGCTAGAGAGCAGTACTTC
14,TRBV7-3,TRBJ2-2,TRBD2,NA,CASSPSGGPGELFF,TGTGCCAGCAGCCCCTCGGGGGGGCCCGGGGAGCTGTTTTTT
17,TRBV13,TRBJ2-4,TRBD1,NA,CASSLAERDRGRNIQYF,TGTGCCAGCAGCTTAGCCGAACGGGACAGGGGGCGCAACATTCAGTACTTC
16,TRBV5-1,TRBJ1-3,NA,NA,CASSFEGVKSGNTIYF,TGCGCCAGCAGCTTCGAGGGTGTTAAATCTGGAAACACCATATATTTT
13,TRBV5-1,TRBJ1-1,NA,NA,CASSLVANTEAFF,TGCGCCAGCAGCTTGGTAGCTAACACTGAAGCTTTCTTT
18,TRBV15,TRBJ2-7,NA,NA,CATSRDQGGFSLSYEQYF,TGTGCCACCAGCAGAGATCAAGGGGGTTTTTCACTTTCCTACGAGCAGTACTTC
16,TRBV4-3,TRBJ1-2,TRBD1,NA,CASSQGVDRGDYGYTF,TGCGCCAGCAGCCAAGGTGTGGACAGGGGAGACTATGGCTACACCTTC
15,TRBV6-5,TRBJ2-7,NA,NA,CASSRQGFEGYEQYF,TGTGCCAGCAGTCGTCAGGGGTTTGAGGGGTACGAGCAGTACTTC
14,TRBV11-3,TRBJ2-7,TRBD1,NA,CASSLAGGEYEQYF,TGTGCCAGCAGCTTGGCAGGGGGCGAATACGAGCAGTACTTC
15,TRBV12-5,TRBJ2-1,TRBD2,NA,CASGSGLAGRGEQFF,TGTGCTAGTGGTTCGGGACTAGCGGGGAGGGGTGAGCAGTTCTTC
14,TRBV30,TRBJ1-5,TRBD1,NA,CAWSIGTGGQPQHF,TGTGCCTGGAGTATAGGGACAGGGGGTCAGCCCCAGCATTTT
16,TRBV4-1,TRBJ2-3,TRBD2,NA,CASSNFGAGDSDTQYF,TGCGCCAGCAGCAATTTCGGGGCGGGGGATTCAGATACGCAGTATTTT
11,TRBV29-1,TRBJ1-2,NA,NA,CSVGHGGGYTF,TGCAGCGTTGGTCATGGAGGAGGCTACACCTTC
11,TRBV7-9,TRBJ1-2,NA,NA,CASSGASGYTF,TGTGCCAGCAGCGGAGCTAGTGGCTACACCTTC
18,TRBV5-1,TRBJ2-7,TRBD1,NA,CASSPRVGTGLGSYEQYF,TGCGCCAGCAGCCCACGTGTGGGGACAGGGCTAGGCTCCTACGAGCAGTACTTC
12,TRBV25-1,TRBJ2-7,NA,NA,CASRRGTYEQYF,TGTGCCAGCAGGCGGGGTACCTACGAGCAGTACTTC
13,TRBV5-6,TRBJ2-1,NA,NA,CASSSYDRSEQFF,TGTGCCAGCAGCTCCTACGATAGGAGTGAGCAGTTCTTC
14,TRBV10-3,TRBJ2-7,TRBD1,NA,CAISDSQGASEQYF,TGTGCCATCAGTGATAGTCAGGGGGCTAGCGAGCAGTACTTC
15,TRBV11-2,TRBJ2-3,NA,NA,CASSLGGMGTDTQYF,TGTGCCAGCAGCTTAGGGGGCATGGGCACAGATACGCAGTATTTT
14,TRBV5-6,TRBJ1-1,NA,NA,CASSLAGWDTEAFF,TGTGCCAGCAGCTTGGCAGGGTGGGACACTGAAGCTTTCTTT
15,TRBV7-2,TRBJ2-5,NA,NA,CASSLAGGPGETQYF,TGTGCCAGCAGCTTAGCGGGGGGGCCGGGTGAGACCCAGTACTTC
12,TRBV28,TRBJ1-2,NA,NA,CASTEGNYGYTF,TGTGCCAGCACCGAGGGAAACTATGGCTACACCTTC
18,TRBV18,TRBJ2-3,TRBD2,NA,CASSPLFLAGGSTDTQYF,TGTGCCAGCTCACCCCTATTTCTAGCGGGGGGGAGCACAGATACGCAGTATTTT
16,TRBV7-9,TRBJ2-7,TRBD2,once,CASSSPGTSGSYEQYF,TGTGCCAGCAGCTCACCCGGGACTAGCGGCTCCTACGAGCAGTACTTC
15,TRBV7-2,TRBJ1-2,NA,NA,CASSLGAGLNYGYTF,TGTGCCAGCAGCTTAGGGGCAGGCCTTAACTATGGCTACACCTTC
12,TRBV9,TRBJ2-1,TRBD2,NA,CASSPGGYEQFF,TGTGCCAGCAGCCCCGGGGGGTATGAGCAGTTCTTC
13,TRBV4-2,TRBJ1-1,NA,NA,CASRLQGNTEAFF,TGTGCCAGCAGACTGCAGGGAAACACTGAAGCTTTCTTT
16,TRBV5-1,TRBJ1-2,TRBD1,NA,CASSWTGGPVGDGYTF,TGCGCCAGCAGCTGGACAGGGGGCCCGGTCGGAGATGGCTACACCTTC
13,TRBV5-1,TRBJ2-2,NA,NA,CASSLDSPGELFF,TGCGCCAGCAGCTTGGACAGCCCCGGGGAGCTGTTTTTT
13,TRBV12-3/TRBV12-4,TRBJ2-5,NA,NA,CASRQQGWETQYF,TGTGCCAGCAGACAACAGGGATGGGAGACCCAGTACTTC
17,TRBV4-1,TRBJ1-3,NA,once,CASSQDMYRDPGNTIYF,TGCGCCAGCAGCCAAGACATGTACAGGGACCCTGGAAACACCATATATTTT
17,TRBV7-9,TRBJ2-2,TRBD2,NA,CASSRPGTSAVTGELFF,TGTGCCAGCAGCCGTCCCGGGACTAGCGCCGTGACCGGGGAGCTGTTTTTT
12,TRBV5-1,TRBJ2-3,NA,NA,CASSPEADTQYF,TGCGCCAGCAGCCCGGAGGCAGATACGCAGTATTTT
13,TRBV4-1,TRBJ1-4,NA,NA,CASSTRPGEKLFF,TGCGCCAGCAGCACCCGCCCGGGGGAAAAACTGTTTTTT
15,TRBV27,TRBJ1-1,NA,NA,CASSLWGHLNTEAFF,TGTGCCAGCAGTTTATGGGGACACCTGAACACTGAAGCTTTCTTT
14,TRBV19,TRBJ1-4,TRBD1,once,CASSTGQGREKLFF,TGTGCCAGTAGTACTGGACAGGGGCGGGAAAAACTGTTTTTT
16,TRBV5-1,TRBJ1-1,TRBD1,NA,CASSSLPGQGNTEAFF,TGCGCCAGCAGCTCGCTCCCGGGACAGGGGAACACTGAAGCTTTCTTT
18,TRBV3-1/TRBV3-2,TRBJ1-2,NA,NA,CASSQELRREEAIYGYTF,TGTGCCAGCAGCCAAGAGTTGCGGAGGGAGGAAGCGATCTATGGCTACACCTTC
15,TRBV25-1,TRBJ1-1,TRBD1,NA,CASSGRTGGETEAFF,TGTGCCAGCAGTGGACGCACAGGGGGGGAGACTGAAGCTTTCTTT
12,TRBV27,TRBJ2-1,NA,NA,CASSAQFGEQFF,TGTGCCAGCAGTGCACAGTTCGGTGAGCAGTTCTTC
18,TRBV11-3,TRBJ2-3,TRBD2,NA,CASSPFDESGGSTDTQYF,TGTGCCAGCAGCCCCTTCGATGAGTCCGGGGGGAGCACAGATACGCAGTATTTT
13,TRBV30,TRBJ2-1,NA,few,CAWSVHPLNEQFF,TGTGCCTGGAGTGTACATCCGTTGAATGAGCAGTTCTTC
15,TRBV5-1,TRBJ1-1,NA,NA,CASSFSQVKNTEAFF,TGCGCCAGCAGCTTTTCCCAGGTGAAGAACACTGAAGCTTTCTTT
15,TRBV19,TRBJ1-2,TRBD1,NA,CASSIEETGSYGYTF,TGTGCCAGTAGTATAGAGGAGACAGGGAGTTATGGCTACACCTTC
14,TRBV5-4,TRBJ1-2,NA,NA,CASSLSNFGYGYTF,TGTGCCAGCAGCTTAAGCAACTTTGGCTATGGCTACACCTTC
15,TRBV11-3,TRBJ2-7,NA,NA,CASSLSSQGKGEQYF,TGTGCCAGCAGCTTATCTTCCCAGGGTAAAGGGGAGCAGTACTTC
14,TRBV5-1,TRBJ1-1,TRBD1,few,CASSRGQANTEAFF,TGCGCCAGCAGCAGGGGACAGGCGAACACTGAAGCTTTCTTT
16,TRBV5-1,TRBJ2-5,TRBD2,NA,CASSLVGGTVQETQYF,TGCGCCAGCAGCTTGGTGGGGGGGACGGTCCAAGAGACCCAGTACTTC
15,TRBV5-1,TRBJ1-2,NA,NA,CASSPLPDSHYGYTF,TGCGCCAGCAGCCCCTTGCCCGACAGCCACTATGGCTACACCTTC
14,TRBV6-6,TRBJ1-3,NA,NA,CASSAGFSGNTIYF,TGTGCCAGCAGTGCAGGTTTCTCTGGAAACACCATATATTTT
15,TRBV5-4,TRBJ2-1,NA,NA,CASSLDPGSYNEQFF,TGTGCCAGCAGCCTGGACCCAGGCTCCTACAATGAGCAGTTCTTC
14,TRBV18,TRBJ1-1,NA,NA,CASSPFVGNTEAFF,TGTGCCAGCTCACCATTCGTCGGTAACACTGAAGCTTTCTTT
14,TRBV6-2/TRBV6-3,TRBJ1-5,TRBD1,NA,CASSYRTGNQPQHF,TGTGCCAGCAGTTACCGGACAGGGAATCAGCCCCAGCATTTT